This TCR beta chain was found in a study of OX40 agonist ivuxolimab in advanced cancers. This table comes from immunoSEQ multiplex PCR, and its TCRdb copy is limited to in-frame clones, with some not included. The sample has 73,000 or so clones; around 85% are singletons. CDR3 length: 16 residues. Germline CDR1 MNHEY, CDR2 SMNVEV (reference sequence). The J segment lost 5 bases and the V segment lost 5 bases, leaving 8 bases of the junction unmatched. The rearrangement uses TRBV27 and TRBJ2-5; TRBD2 matches at 13 bases. Sequenced material: CD4+ or CD8+ T cells sorted from blood, taken in a trial of the OX40 agonist ivuxolimab. This TCR came from an adult with an advanced solid tumor such as melanoma, head and neck, liver or kidney cancer. The CDR3 DNA reads as TGTGCCAGCAGTAGGGGACTAGCGGGGATCTGGGAGACCCAGTACTTC. This encodes CASSRGLAGIWETQYF.